These 29 T cell receptor beta chains share one sample of origin, sequenced in a study of blood T cells in healthy people across ages. The use of a sample-barcoded 5' primer and a J-beta primer mix characterized a second PCR of about 7 to 12 cycles. TCRdb independently ran MiXCR on the 5' RACE reads; one entry per CDR3 protein. The sample carries around 1.5 million distinct CDR3 sequences, around two fifths recorded once. Sequenced: blood. The receptor set was obtained from a young woman in good health.

The CDR3 DNA follows: TGTGCCAGCAGTGAATATGGGGGACAGGGGGCCACCGGGGAGCTGTTTTTT. Protein sequence: CASSEYGGQGATGELFF. The V gene is TRBV25-1, the J gene TRBJ2-2, with 12 nucleotides matching TRBD1. Germline loops: CDR1 MGHDK, CDR2 SYGVNS. With 0 bases clipped from V and 4 bases from J, the junction kept 3 bases outside the gene matches. The CDR3 is made up of 17 amino acids.

The table lists this clonotype with a count of one. The chain has TRBV7-3 and TRBJ2-5, with unresolved D. The DNA end is more similar to TRBJ2-1, so the J call may be wrong. The CDR3 runs to 13 residues. Germline lookup yields CDR1 SGHTA and CDR2 FQGTGA. CDR3 nucleotide sequence: TGTGCCAGCAGCTTGCCCCCTCAAGAGACCCAGTTCTTC. Translating gives CASSLPPQETQFF.

This clonotype has a handful of counts. The chain recombines TRBV29-1 with TRBJ1-1; D might be TRBD1 (6 bases). The CDR3 spans 13 residues. V was pared by 4 bases and J by 2 bases, with 11 bases between. The germline CDR1 and CDR2 sequences are SQVTM and ANQGSEA. CDR3 coding DNA: TGCAGCGTTGGGGGGGCACCAAACACTGAAGCTTTCTTT. This translates into CSVGGAPNTEAFF.

The chain employs TRBV4-1 and TRBJ2-5; D may be TRBD2 (6 bases). The CDR3 has 13 amino acids. The germline V and J ends were trimmed by 1 base and 5 bases, with 8 bases remaining between them. From germline, CDR1 is MGHRA and CDR2 YSYEKL. The DNA for the CDR3 is TGCGCCAGCAGCCAAGCTAGCGTGGAGACCCAGTACTTC. Protein: CASSQASVETQYF.

The chain links TRBV4-1 to TRBJ1-4; weak D call: TRBD1 (5 bases). CDR1 is MGHRA, CDR2 YSYEKL, per germline. This CDR3 has 15 residues. V was cut by 1 base and J by 7 bases, with 13 bases left in between. The DNA of the CDR3 is TGCGCCAGCAGCCAAGCGGGGATCGGGGGTGAAAAACTGTTTTTT. Protein sequence: CASSQAGIGGEKLFF.

The chain links TRBV20-1 to TRBJ2-7, with 12 bases identical to TRBD2. The germline V gene encodes CDR1 DFQATT and CDR2 SNEGSKA (reference sequence). The V gene end was trimmed by 6 bases and the J gene end by 0 bases; junction bases not matched to a gene: 6. This CDR3 spans 15 amino acids. This CDR3 is CSARLAGAGSYEQYF. The CDR3 region has the DNA TGCAGTGCAAGACTAGCGGGGGCCGGCTCCTACGAGCAGTACTTC.

The chain carries TRBV10-3 and TRBJ2-2; perhaps TRBD2 as D (5 bases). The CDR3 contains 16 residues. Trimming took off 0 bases at V and 5 bases at J, with 13 bases between the two ends. Germline V gene lookup returns CDR1 ENHRY and CDR2 SYGVKD. The CDR3 is CAISESLPRGTGELFF. The CDR3 nucleotides are TGTGCCATCAGTGAGTCGCTGCCTAGAGGGACCGGGGAGCTGTTTTTT.

The genes are TRBV2 and TRBJ2-4; D is undetermined. TRBJ2-7 explains the end of the DNA better; the J call may be wrong. The CDR3 covers 15 residues. The germline gives CDR1 SNHLY, CDR2 FYNNEI. In nucleotides, the CDR3 is TGTGCCAGCAGTCGGCAAGGCGGTTCATTCTACGAGCAGTACTTC. Encoded protein: CASSRQGGSFYEQYF.

This clonotype turned up a few times. This sequence joins TRBV5-1 and TRBJ2-1; TRBD2 agrees at 15 bases. V lost 4 bases to trimming and J lost 1 base; unmatched junction nucleotides: 6. The CDR3 contains 18 residues. Looked up from germline, CDR1 is SGHRS and CDR2 is YFSETQ. The CDR3 reads CASSPGTSGGRSYNEQFF. For the CDR3, the DNA is TGCGCCAGCAGCCCGGGGACTAGCGGGGGGAGGTCCTACAATGAGCAGTTCTTC.

The chain uses TRBV4-1 and TRBJ2-3, with 9 bases aligning to TRBD1. From germline, CDR1 is MGHRA and CDR2 YSYEKL. J lost 1 base, V lost 4 bases, and 6 bases had no gene match. The length of the CDR3 is 16 residues. CDR3 in DNA: TGCGCCAGCAGCCCGGACAGGGGAGCGGGCACAGATACGCAGTATTTT. Its translation is CASSPDRGAGTDTQYF.

This clonotype has just a few counts. This may be a read error: a much more frequent sequence differs by one nucleotide. The chain is built from TRBV5-1 and TRBJ2-1; the match to TRBD1 covers 7 bases. The V segment lost 3 bases and the J segment 0 bases; nucleotides outside the gene matches: 3. The CDR3 has 15 amino acids. Germline V gene data show CDR1 as SGHRS and CDR2 as YFSETQ. This CDR3 is CASSSGQSSYNEQFF. The CDR3 nucleotides are TGCGCCAGCAGCTCGGGACAGAGCTCCTACAATGAGCAGTTCTTC.

The chain links TRBV28 to TRBJ2-1, with D maybe TRBD1 (6 bases). The germline CDR1 and CDR2 sequences are MDHEN and SYDVKM. V was shortened by 2 bases and J by 8 bases, with 13 bases between the two germline ends. This CDR3 contains 14 residues. CDR3 sequence: CASSLDRPGDEQFF. As DNA, the CDR3 is TGTGCCAGCAGTTTAGACAGGCCAGGGGATGAGCAGTTCTTC.

This clonotype appeared a few times. This rearrangement joins TRBV15 to TRBJ2-3; D call uncertain. The CDR3 contains 15 residues. V dropped 0 bases and J dropped 2 bases, with 9 bases sitting between them. The germline V gene has CDR1 LNHNV and CDR2 YYDKDF (reference sequence). The CDR3 coding sequence is TGTGCCACCAGCAGAGATTCCAACCCCACAGATACGCAGTATTTT. It codes for CATSRDSNPTDTQYF. The variable domain in full, completed from reference TRBV15 and TRBJ2-3, reads DAMVIQNPRYQVTQFGKPVTLSCSQTLNHNVMYWYQQKSSQAPKLLFHYYDKDFNNEADTPDNFQSRRPNTSFCFLDIRSPGLGDTAMYLCATSRDSNPTDTQYFGPGTRLTVL.

This chain joins TRBV6-5 and TRBJ2-5; D is undetermined. V was cut by 2 bases and J by 7 bases, with 5 bases left in between. CDR1 MNHEY and CDR2 SVGAGI come from the germline V gene. The CDR3 sequence is 11 residues long. CDR3: CASSYIGTQYF. The CDR3 region has the DNA TGTGCCAGCAGTTACATCGGGACCCAGTACTTC.

This clonotype was observed a handful of times. The V and J genes are TRBV20-1 and TRBJ2-1; TRBD2 agrees at 9 bases. CDR1 and CDR2 from the germline V gene are DFQATT and SNEGSKA (reference sequence). This CDR3 is built from 16 residues. Germline trimming cut 4 bases from V and 8 bases from J; bases unmatched to any gene: 15. CDR3 amino acids: CSANLGGSGSMDEQFF. The CDR3 region has the DNA TGCAGTGCTAACCTGGGAGGTAGCGGGAGTATGGATGAGCAGTTCTTC.

This clonotype came up a few times. The CDR3 spells CASSQLGEGLARETQYF. The CDR3 nucleotides read TGCGCCAGCAGCCAACTTGGGGAGGGACTAGCCAGGGAGACCCAGTACTTC. The chain joins TRBV4-1 to TRBJ2-5; 9 bases line up with TRBD2. Germline loops: CDR1 MGHRA, CDR2 YSYEKL. V dropped 2 bases and J dropped 5; count of bases not matched to a gene: 12. CDR3 length: 17 residues.

V gene TRBV4-1 combines with J gene TRBJ1-1, with D hard to call. The CDR3 covers 14 residues. The germline CDR1 and CDR2 sequences are MGHRA and YSYEKL. The V end was cut by 4 bases, the J end by 1 base, with 10 bases between. This CDR3 reads CASSLHTENTEAFF. The CDR3 DNA is TGCGCCAGCAGCCTACATACAGAGAACACTGAAGCTTTCTTT.

This clonotype was counted only a few times. The chain uses TRBV11-2 and TRBJ2-7, with 12 positions matching TRBD2. Germline values: CDR1 SGHAT, CDR2 FQNNGV. The CDR3 is 15 amino acids. The J segment lost 7 bases and the V segment lost 1 base, leaving 5 bases of the junction unmatched. The CDR3 DNA is TGTGCCAGCAGCTTAGTGGGACTAGCGGGCAATGAGCAGTACTTC. Encoded protein: CASSLVGLAGNEQYF.

This clonotype appeared a few times. This chain connects TRBV3-1 to TRBJ2-4, with 13 nucleotides matching TRBD2. The J call may be mistaken, given a closer DNA end match to TRBJ2-7. Germline V CDR1 and CDR2: LGHDT, YNNKEL (reference sequence). The CDR3 runs to 14 residues. In DNA form, the CDR3 reads TGTGCCAGCAGCCACAGGACTAGCGGGGGCGAGCAGTACTTC. It translates to CASSHRTSGGEQYF.

DNA of the CDR3: TGCGCCAGCAGCTTGGGCTCAGGGGAGGGCGAGCAGTTCTTC. Protein: CASSLGSGEGEQFF. J is TRBJ2-1 and V is TRBV5-1, with D perhaps TRBD2 (7 bases). CDR1 and CDR2 from the germline V gene are SGHRS and YFSETQ. The CDR3 covers 14 residues. Trimming shortened V by 0 bases and J by 10 bases, and 14 bases separated the two germline ends.

The rearrangement links TRBV10-3 to TRBJ1-1; 7 bases are shared with TRBD1. Trimming cost V 6 bases and J 1 base; bases outside gene matches: 2. CDR3 size: 13 residues. Germline assignment: CDR1 ENHRY and CDR2 SYGVKD. For the CDR3, the DNA is TGTGCCATCAGAAGACAGGGGAACACTGAAGCTTTCTTT. Amino acid sequence: CAIRRQGNTEAFF.

The chain recombines TRBV3-1 with TRBJ2-4, with D unclear. Germline values: CDR1 LGHDT, CDR2 YNNKEL (reference sequence). The V gene lost 0 bases and the J gene lost 1 base, with 7 bases spanning the gap. The CDR3 sequence is 15 residues long. CDR3 region: CASSQEAGAKNIQYF. CDR3 DNA: TGTGCCAGCAGCCAAGAAGCAGGTGCCAAAAACATTCAGTACTTC.

The rearrangement uses TRBV9 and TRBJ2-7; 7 bases match TRBD2. The CDR3 totals 15 residues. J lost 0 bases, V lost 3 bases, and 6 bases had no gene match. Germline V gene data show CDR1 as SGDLS and CDR2 as YYNGEE. The CDR3 region is CASSAGEGSSYEQYF. DNA of the CDR3: TGTGCCAGCAGCGCCGGGGAGGGGTCCTCCTACGAGCAGTACTTC. The full variable domain, its missing parts supplied by reference TRBV9 and TRBJ2-7, is DSGVTQTPKHLITATGQRVTLRCSPRSGDLSVYWYQQSLDQGLQFLIQYYNGEERAKGNILERFSAQQFPDLHSELNLSSLELGDSALYFCASSAGEGSSYEQYFGPGTRLTVT.

This clonotype was seen only a few times. The chain is built from TRBV11-2 and TRBJ1-1, with D tentatively TRBD1 (5 bases). This CDR3 has 22 amino acids. The V end lost 5 bases, the J end lost 0 bases, and 34 bases lay between the germline ends. CDR1 and CDR2 (germline): SGHAT, FQNNGV. The CDR3 loop is CASSPGTARKTLHPGMNTEAFF. CDR3 nucleotides: TGTGCCAGCAGCCCGGGGACCGCTAGGAAAACACTACACCCCGGGATGAACACTGAAGCTTTCTTT.

The chain employs TRBV20-1 and TRBJ1-6; D unresolved. The CDR3 has 15 residues. V dropped 2 bases and J dropped 7 bases, with 15 bases sitting between them. CDR1 and CDR2 from the germline V gene are DFQATT and SNEGSKA (reference sequence). In DNA form, the CDR3 reads TGCAGTGCTAGATTAGGCCTAATTGGGAATTCACCCCTCCACTTT. This translates into CSARLGLIGNSPLHF.

A few counts support this clonotype. This sequence joins TRBV7-3 and TRBJ2-3; 10 bases agree with TRBD2. Germline V lookup: CDR1 SGHTA, CDR2 FQGTGA. The CDR3 has 15 amino acids. V was clipped by 7 bases and J by 5 bases; unmatched bases: 9. The CDR3 is CASTASGGPGDTQYF. CDR3 DNA sequence: TGTGCCAGCACCGCTAGCGGGGGCCCCGGAGATACGCAGTATTTT.

The rearrangement joins TRBV28 to TRBJ2-1; 8 positions match TRBD2. This CDR3 spans 16 amino acids. Germline V lookup: CDR1 MDHEN, CDR2 SYDVKM. The V and J ends lost 9 bases and 1 base, in that order; junction bases with no gene match: 11. The CDR3 sequence: CASCITSGSSYNEQFF. For the CDR3, the DNA is TGTGCCAGTTGTATTACGAGCGGGAGTTCCTACAATGAGCAGTTCTTC.

The chain is built from TRBV12-3 or TRBV12-4 and TRBJ2-3, with TRBD1 as a possible D gene (5 bases). The CDR3 loop spans 17 amino acids. With 0 bases removed from V and 2 bases from J, the gap between germline ends came to 15 bases. CDR3 sequence reads: CASSLAGARRNTDTQYF. The DNA for the CDR3 is TGTGCCAGCAGTTTAGCAGGGGCCAGGCGGAACACAGATACGCAGTATTTT.

The chain links TRBV12-3 or TRBV12-4 to TRBJ2-3; 10 bases align to TRBD2. The CDR3 is 15 amino acids. Trimming removed 5 bases from V and 4 bases from J; junction bases left unmatched: 6. The CDR3 sequence is CASSDSGRPSDTQYF. The CDR3 DNA is TGTGCCAGCAGTGATAGCGGGAGGCCATCAGATACGCAGTATTTT.